This T cell receptor beta chain was identified in a study of CXCR3-negative and CXCR3-positive naive CD8 T cells. Through 5' RACE with UMI labels, the TRB cDNA libraries were prepared. Reanalyzing the 5' RACE reads, TCRdb keeps one entry per CDR3 protein, without DNA. This repertoire includes some 130,000 distinct CDR3 sequences. Details on this clonotype: What it binds is unknown.

The germline gives CDR1 SGHTS, CDR2 YDEGEE. The CDR3 spans 13 residues. Regarding the study as a whole: Both naive subsets had comparably high diversity; memory CD8+ cells much lower.

The chain combines TRBV5-8 with TRBJ2-1; TCRdb designates TRBD1, a call that cannot be tested without DNA. What was sequenced was naive CXCR3- CD8+ T cells from blood. As to subset: CD45RO-CCR7+CD27+CD95- naive CD8+ T cells lacking CXCR3 (TNR3-). This TCR came from a human donor in good health. Some clones in this sample may be carry-over from other donors' samples. The CDR3 spells CASSLREYNEQFF.